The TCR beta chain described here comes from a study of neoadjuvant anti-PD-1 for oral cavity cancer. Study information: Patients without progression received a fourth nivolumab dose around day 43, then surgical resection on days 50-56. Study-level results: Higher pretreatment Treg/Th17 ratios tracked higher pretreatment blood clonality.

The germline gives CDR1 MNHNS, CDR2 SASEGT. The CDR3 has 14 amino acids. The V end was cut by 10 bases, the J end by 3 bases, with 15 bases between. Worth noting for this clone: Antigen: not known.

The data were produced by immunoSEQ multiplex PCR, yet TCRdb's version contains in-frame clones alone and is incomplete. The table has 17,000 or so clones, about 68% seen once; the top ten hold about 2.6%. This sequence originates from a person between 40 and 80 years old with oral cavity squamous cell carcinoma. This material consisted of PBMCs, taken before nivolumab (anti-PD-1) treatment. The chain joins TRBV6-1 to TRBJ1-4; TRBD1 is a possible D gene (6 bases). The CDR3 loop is CAITPRTANEKLFF. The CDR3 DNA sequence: TGTGCCATCACTCCGCGGACAGCTAATGAAAAACTGTTTTTT.